This T cell receptor beta chain was observed in a study of T cells after yellow fever vaccination. Findings of the study overall: Post-booster samples contained most primary-vaccination clones (approximately 95% CD4, 88% CD8).

The germline V and J ends were trimmed by 5 bases and 2 bases, with 5 bases remaining between them. CDR3 length equals 12 residues. Germline CDR1 and CDR2: LNHDA and SQIVND (reference sequence). TCRdb called the 5' RACE reads again in MiXCR, with one record for every CDR3 protein. The table shows about 220,000 distinct CDR3 sequences, with roughly 6.2% occurring only once. This clonotype was counted between two and nine times. Its specificity is not known. The clonotype originates from a man aged 25-40 years who received the YFV17D yellow fever vaccine. The J gene is TRBJ2-3, the V gene TRBV19; D remains ambiguous. The sequences come from CD4+ T cells sorted from PBMCs, collected on the day of the yellow fever booster vaccination. CDR3 sequence: CASSGDTDTQYF. CDR3 DNA: TGTGCCAGTAGTGGGGACACAGATACGCAGTATTTT.